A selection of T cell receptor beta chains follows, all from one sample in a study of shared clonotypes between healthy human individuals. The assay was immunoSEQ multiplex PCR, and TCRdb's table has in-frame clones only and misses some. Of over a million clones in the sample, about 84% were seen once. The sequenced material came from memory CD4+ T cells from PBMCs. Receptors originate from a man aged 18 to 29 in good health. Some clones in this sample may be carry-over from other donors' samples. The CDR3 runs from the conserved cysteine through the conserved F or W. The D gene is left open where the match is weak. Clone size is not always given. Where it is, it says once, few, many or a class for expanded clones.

CDR3aa: CAWSVQVRREEQFF
CDR3nt: TGTGCCTGGAGTGTACAGGTCAGGAGGGAGGAGCAGTTCTTC
len: 14
j_gene: TRBJ2-1
abundance: -
d_gene: -
v_gene: TRBV30

CDR3aa: CASSVDGTGNTIYF
CDR3nt: TGTGCCAGCAGCGTAGACGGAACTGGAAACACCATATATTTT
len: 14
j_gene: TRBJ1-3
abundance: -
d_gene: -
v_gene: TRBV9

CDR3aa: CASSQEIPGGAVTQYF
CDR3nt: TGCGCCAGCAGCCAAGAAATCCCAGGGGGCGCCGTGACCCAGTACTTC
len: 16
j_gene: TRBJ2-5
abundance: -
d_gene: TRBD1
v_gene: TRBV4-3

CDR3aa: CASSLGTSGSKDEQFF
CDR3nt: TGTGCCAGCAGCTTAGGGACTAGCGGGAGTAAGGATGAGCAGTTCTTC
len: 16
j_gene: TRBJ2-1
abundance: once
d_gene: TRBD2
v_gene: TRBV7-2

CDR3aa: CASSKTENTEAFF
CDR3nt: TGTGCCAGCAGCAAGACAGAGAACACTGAAGCTTTCTTT
len: 13
j_gene: TRBJ1-1
abundance: -
d_gene: -
v_gene: TRBV7-9

CDR3aa: CASSTPGVSGNTIYF
CDR3nt: TGTGCCAGTAGTACCCCCGGCGTCTCTGGAAACACCATATATTTT
len: 15
j_gene: TRBJ1-3
abundance: -
d_gene: -
v_gene: TRBV19

CDR3aa: CASSSDRRVQYF
CDR3nt: TGTGCCAGCAGCTCCGACAGGCGGGTGCAGTACTTC
len: 12
j_gene: TRBJ2-7
abundance: -
d_gene: -
v_gene: TRBV7-9

CDR3aa: CASSSHLGGAFF
CDR3nt: TGTGCCAGCAGCTCCCACCTGGGGGGGGCTTTCTTT
len: 12
j_gene: TRBJ1-1
abundance: once
d_gene: -
v_gene: TRBV7-2

CDR3aa: CASSFGEAGREQYF
CDR3nt: TGTGCCAGCAGCTTTGGGGAAGCGGGGAGAGAGCAGTACTTC
len: 14
j_gene: TRBJ2-7
abundance: -
d_gene: TRBD2
v_gene: TRBV5-5

CDR3aa: CASSLAAGASGKAGELFF
CDR3nt: TGTGCCAGCAGCTTAGCGGCTGGGGCTAGCGGGAAAGCCGGGGAGCTGTTTTTT
len: 18
j_gene: TRBJ2-2
abundance: once
d_gene: TRBD2
v_gene: TRBV7-2

CDR3aa: CASSLELNTEAFF
CDR3nt: TGTGCCAGCAGCTTAGAGCTGAACACTGAAGCTTTCTTT
len: 13
j_gene: TRBJ1-1
abundance: -
d_gene: -
v_gene: TRBV11-2

CDR3aa: CASSLVGGTADTQYF
CDR3nt: TGCGCCAGCAGCTTGGTAGGTGGGACAGCGGATACGCAGTATTTT
len: 15
j_gene: TRBJ2-3
abundance: -
d_gene: TRBD1
v_gene: TRBV5-1

CDR3aa: CASITGGSGYTF
CDR3nt: TGTGCCAGCATTACTGGGGGGTCGGGCTACACCTTC
len: 12
j_gene: TRBJ1-2
abundance: -
d_gene: -
v_gene: TRBV28

CDR3aa: CASRTGGAGHEQYF
CDR3nt: TGTGCCAGCAGGACAGGGGGCGCAGGCCACGAGCAGTACTTC
len: 14
j_gene: TRBJ2-7
abundance: -
d_gene: TRBD1
v_gene: TRBV28

CDR3aa: CASSQEEGTGYGYTF
CDR3nt: TGTGCCAGCAGCCAAGAAGAAGGGACTGGCTATGGCTACACCTTC
len: 15
j_gene: TRBJ1-2
abundance: -
d_gene: -
v_gene: TRBV4-2

CDR3aa: CSARGAYEQYF
CDR3nt: TGCAGTGCCAGGGGGGCCTACGAGCAGTACTTC
len: 11
j_gene: TRBJ2-7
abundance: -
d_gene: -
v_gene: TRBV20-1

CDR3aa: CASSTGTSGDTQYF
CDR3nt: TGTGCCAGCAGCACGGGGACTTCAGGAGATACGCAGTATTTT
len: 14
j_gene: TRBJ2-3
abundance: -
d_gene: -
v_gene: TRBV7-3

CDR3aa: CATSIRTGDTQYF
CDR3nt: TGTGCCACCAGCATTAGGACGGGAGATACGCAGTATTTT
len: 13
j_gene: TRBJ2-3
abundance: -
d_gene: -
v_gene: TRBV15

CDR3aa: CASSLAEREQFF
CDR3nt: TGTGCCAGCAGCTTGGCCGAGCGGGAGCAGTTCTTC
len: 12
j_gene: TRBJ2-1
abundance: -
d_gene: -
v_gene: TRBV5-4

CDR3aa: CASASRAPGYGYTF
CDR3nt: TGTGCCAGCGCAAGCCGGGCCCCGGGCTATGGCTACACCTTC
len: 14
j_gene: TRBJ1-2
abundance: -
d_gene: -
v_gene: TRBV28

CDR3aa: CASSYVTGNEQYF
CDR3nt: TGTGCCAGCAGTTACGTGACAGGGAACGAGCAGTACTTC
len: 13
j_gene: TRBJ2-7
abundance: -
d_gene: TRBD1
v_gene: TRBV6-6

CDR3aa: CASSQAGQEAFF
CDR3nt: TGTGCCAGCAGCCAAGCGGGGCAGGAAGCTTTCTTT
len: 12
j_gene: TRBJ1-1
abundance: -
d_gene: -
v_gene: TRBV4-2

CDR3aa: CASSAGPGATTYEQYF
CDR3nt: TGTGCCAGCAGCGCAGGTCCGGGCGCCACCACCTACGAGCAGTACTTC
len: 16
j_gene: TRBJ2-7
abundance: -
d_gene: -
v_gene: TRBV9

CDR3aa: CASSLGAGSSYNEQFF
CDR3nt: TGTGCCAGCAGCTTAGGAGCGGGTAGCTCCTACAATGAGCAGTTCTTC
len: 16
j_gene: TRBJ2-1
abundance: -
d_gene: -
v_gene: TRBV5-4

CDR3aa: CASTHYNSDGNGYTF
CDR3nt: TGTGCCAGCACTCACTATAATTCGGACGGGAATGGCTACACCTTC
len: 15
j_gene: TRBJ1-2
abundance: -
d_gene: -
v_gene: TRBV6-1

CDR3aa: CASSPSGDPTQPQHF
CDR3nt: TGTGCCAGCAGCCCCAGCGGGGACCCCACACAGCCCCAGCATTTT
len: 15
j_gene: TRBJ1-5
abundance: -
d_gene: -
v_gene: TRBV7-8

CDR3aa: CSVVNPGMNTEAFF
CDR3nt: TGCAGCGTTGTTAATCCAGGGATGAACACTGAAGCTTTCTTT
len: 14
j_gene: TRBJ1-1
abundance: -
d_gene: -
v_gene: TRBV29-1

CDR3aa: CASSLNRGTDTQYF
CDR3nt: TGTGCCAGCAGCTTAAACAGGGGCACAGATACGCAGTATTTT
len: 14
j_gene: TRBJ2-3
abundance: -
d_gene: -
v_gene: TRBV7-3

CDR3aa: CASGRDTQYF
CDR3nt: TGCGCCAGCGGGCGAGATACGCAGTATTTT
len: 10
j_gene: TRBJ2-3
abundance: once
d_gene: -
v_gene: TRBV5-1

CDR3aa: CASTLELGTGGTEAFF
CDR3nt: TGTGCCAGTACTCTGGAGTTGGGGACAGGGGGCACTGAAGCTTTCTTT
len: 16
j_gene: TRBJ1-1
abundance: few
d_gene: TRBD1
v_gene: TRBV19

CDR3aa: CASSVDLGGSSYEQYF
CDR3nt: TGTGCCAGCAGCGTAGATTTGGGCGGGAGCTCCTACGAGCAGTACTTC
len: 16
j_gene: TRBJ2-7
abundance: -
d_gene: TRBD2
v_gene: TRBV9

CDR3aa: CASSPRLAGEETQYF
CDR3nt: TGTGCCAGCAGCCCCCGACTAGCGGGAGAGGAGACCCAGTACTTC
len: 15
j_gene: TRBJ2-5
abundance: once
d_gene: TRBD2
v_gene: TRBV9

CDR3aa: CASTGTVTYNEQFF
CDR3nt: TGTGCCAGCACCGGGACCGTAACCTACAATGAGCAGTTCTTC
len: 14
j_gene: TRBJ2-1
abundance: -
d_gene: -
v_gene: TRBV11-2

CDR3aa: CASSLFTPDDEQFF
CDR3nt: TGTGCCAGCAGCTTATTCACCCCCGACGATGAGCAGTTCTTC
len: 14
j_gene: TRBJ2-1
abundance: -
d_gene: -
v_gene: TRBV7-2

CDR3aa: CASSLTSGPQREQYF
CDR3nt: TGTGCCAGCAGCTTGACTAGCGGACCCCAACGGGAGCAGTACTTC
len: 15
j_gene: TRBJ2-7
abundance: many
d_gene: TRBD2
v_gene: TRBV7-9

CDR3aa: CASNSRTGDYGYTF
CDR3nt: TGTGCCAGCAACTCCCGCACGGGGGACTATGGCTACACCTTC
len: 14
j_gene: TRBJ1-2
abundance: -
d_gene: -
v_gene: TRBV6-1

CDR3aa: CASGWGDREVNGYTF
CDR3nt: TGTGCTAGTGGTTGGGGGGACAGGGAGGTTAATGGCTACACCTTC
len: 15
j_gene: TRBJ1-2
abundance: -
d_gene: TRBD1
v_gene: TRBV12-5

CDR3aa: CASSTTHGSGANVLTF
CDR3nt: TGTGCCAGCAGCACTACCCACGGCTCTGGGGCCAACGTCCTGACTTTC
len: 16
j_gene: TRBJ2-6
abundance: -
d_gene: -
v_gene: TRBV11-2

CDR3aa: CASYTGGAGNQPQHF
CDR3nt: TGTGCCAGCTATACAGGGGGCGCGGGCAATCAGCCCCAGCATTTT
len: 15
j_gene: TRBJ1-5
abundance: few
d_gene: TRBD1
v_gene: TRBV28

CDR3aa: CASSNTYGELFF
CDR3nt: TGTGCCAGCAGTAACACTTACGGGGAGCTGTTTTTT
len: 12
j_gene: TRBJ2-2
abundance: -
d_gene: -
v_gene: TRBV28

CDR3aa: CSAGVETQYF
CDR3nt: TGCAGTGCCGGGGTGGAGACCCAGTACTTC
len: 10
j_gene: TRBJ2-5
abundance: -
d_gene: -
v_gene: TRBV20-1

CDR3aa: CASSTSSGSVNEQYF
CDR3nt: TGTGCCAGCAGCACCTCTAGCGGGAGTGTCAACGAGCAGTACTTC
len: 15
j_gene: TRBJ2-7
abundance: -
d_gene: TRBD2
v_gene: TRBV28

CDR3aa: CASSLGAGTGTYEQYF
CDR3nt: TGTGCCAGCAGCTTAGGGGCCGGGACAGGAACCTACGAGCAGTACTTC
len: 16
j_gene: TRBJ2-7
abundance: -
d_gene: TRBD1
v_gene: TRBV11-3

CDR3aa: CAWSAISGNEQFF
CDR3nt: TGTGCCTGGAGTGCCATTTCAGGCAATGAGCAGTTCTTC
len: 13
j_gene: TRBJ2-1
abundance: -
d_gene: -
v_gene: TRBV30

CDR3aa: CASRLPGPNYGYTF
CDR3nt: TGTGCCAGCAGATTACCGGGACCTAACTATGGCTACACCTTC
len: 14
j_gene: TRBJ1-2
abundance: -
d_gene: -
v_gene: TRBV6-6

CDR3aa: CASSVTGTGETQYF
CDR3nt: TGTGCCAGCAGCGTGACAGGGACTGGAGAGACCCAGTACTTC
len: 14
j_gene: TRBJ2-5
abundance: -
d_gene: -
v_gene: TRBV5-4

CDR3aa: CASSYRGLTEAFF
CDR3nt: TGTGCCAGCAGCTACAGGGGGCTTACTGAAGCTTTCTTT
len: 13
j_gene: TRBJ1-1
abundance: -
d_gene: TRBD1
v_gene: TRBV7-9